A single sample gave rise to the 27 T cell receptor beta chains below, sequenced in a study of blood T cell repertoires in COVID-19. Method: immunoSEQ multiplex PCR; TCRdb's copy keeps in-frame clones and lacks some. The repertoire holds roughly 200,000 clones, with 80% to 90% as singletons. Specimen: PBMCs or T cells enriched from blood (not recorded which). The source is a man younger than 40 who had recovered from COVID-19.

This chain uses TRBV2 with TRBJ1-6; D is unclear. V was pared by 6 bases and J by 7 bases, with 10 bases between. The CDR3 is 13 residues long. Germline values: CDR1 SNHLY, CDR2 FYNNEI. CDR3 nucleotide sequence: TGTGCCAGCAGACTGAATTCAAATTCACCCCTCCACTTT. Translation gives CASRLNSNSPLHF.

The gene calls are TRBV12-2 and TRBJ2-5; the table calls TRBD1, which could not be checked here. TRBV12-2 corresponds to a pseudogene. This CDR3 has 15 amino acids. Here the CDR3 reads CARQLPKSRGETQYF. CDR3 in DNA: TGTGCAAGACAACTACCCAAGTCCAGGGGGGAGACCCAGTACTTC.

The chain is built from TRBV2 and TRBJ1-1, with D perhaps matching TRBD1 (5 bases). This CDR3 spans 14 amino acids. Trimming shortened V by 6 bases and J by 1 base, and 12 bases separated the two germline ends. CDR1 is SNHLY, CDR2 FYNNEI, per germline. The CDR3 DNA reads TGTGCCAGCAGCGACCAGGGTTGGAACACTGAAGCTTTCTTT. This sequence encodes CASSDQGWNTEAFF.

This clone was recorded once. The CDR3 region has the DNA TGTGCCAGTAGTACCAAAACAGGGGAAGGGCATCAGCCCCAGCATTTT. Translating it yields CASSTKTGEGHQPQHF. V usage is TRBV19 and J usage is TRBJ1-5; 7 bases are a match to TRBD1. Losses at the gene ends were 4 bases for V and 5 bases for J; bases not matched to a gene: 11. In germline, CDR1 is LNHDA, CDR2 SQIVND (reference sequence). The CDR3 runs 16 residues. The full variable domain, in which reference TRBV19 and TRBJ1-5 provide the parts outside the CDR3, is DGGITQSPKYLFRKEGQNVTLSCEQNLNHDAMYWYRQDPGQGLRLIYYSQIVNDFQKGDIAEGYSVSREKKESFPLTVTSAQKNPTAFYLCASSTKTGEGHQPQHFGDGTRLSIL.

The J gene is TRBJ2-7, the V gene TRBV19; TRBD1 agrees at 10 bases. This CDR3 is built from 14 residues. The ends lost 3 bases at V and 7 bases at J; junction bases unmatched: 6. Germline values: CDR1 LNHDA, CDR2 SQIVND (reference sequence). The CDR3: CASSMGQGSGEQYF. The CDR3 DNA is TGTGCCAGTAGTATGGGACAGGGGTCAGGTGAGCAGTACTTC.

The chain employs TRBV6-2 or TRBV6-3 and TRBJ1-5; 8 bases are shared with TRBD1. This CDR3 is 15 amino acids long. V dropped 4 bases and J dropped 7; count of bases not matched to a gene: 9. The V gene's germline CDR1 is MNHEY and CDR2 SVGEGT. CDR3 DNA: TGTGCCAGCAGTTCTCCCGGGACAGGTAACCAGCCCCAGCATTTT. This codes for CASSSPGTGNQPQHF.

The chain combines TRBV5-1 with TRBJ2-1; TRBD2 matches at 15 bases. Germline CDR1 SGHRS, CDR2 YFSETQ. The J segment lost 2 bases and the V segment lost 2 bases, leaving 8 bases of the junction unmatched. This CDR3 comprises 19 residues. This CDR3 is CASSFPGTSGGPTYNEQFF. DNA of the CDR3: TGCGCCAGCAGCTTTCCCGGGACTAGCGGGGGGCCAACCTACAATGAGCAGTTCTTC. Filled out from reference TRBV5-1 and TRBJ2-1, the complete variable domain reads KAGVTQTPRYLIKTRGQQVTLSCSPISGHRSVSWYQQTPGQGLQFLFEYFSETQRNKGNFPGRFSGRQFSNSRSEMNVSTLELGDSALYLCASSFPGTSGGPTYNEQFFGPGTRLTVL.

The sample holds one count of this clone. The chain couples TRBV30 to TRBJ2-7; the D is unclear. V gave up 5 bases and J gave up 2 bases, with 13 bases separating them. Germline CDR1 is GTSNPN and CDR2 is SVGIG (reference sequence). The CDR3 has 13 residues. CDR3 amino acids: CAWGFSSPYEQYF. The CDR3 DNA reads TGTGCCTGGGGCTTCAGTTCCCCCTACGAGCAGTACTTC.

The chain employs TRBV25-1 and TRBJ1-3; 7 nucleotides match TRBD1. The CDR3 consists of 14 residues. CDR1 and CDR2 from the germline V gene are MGHDK and SYGVNS. J gave up 2 bases and V 7 bases, and 5 bases lay outside the gene matches. The CDR3, as DNA: TGTGCCAGCACCGACAGGGTAACTGGAAACACCATATATTTT. Translating it yields CASTDRVTGNTIYF.

CDR3 protein: CASSPRGRSYEQYF. CDR3 nucleotide sequence: TGCGCCAGCAGCCCCAGGGGGCGCAGCTACGAGCAGTACTTC. The rearrangement uses TRBV4-1 and TRBJ2-7; 8 nucleotides match TRBD1. Losses at the gene ends were 4 bases for V and 3 bases for J; bases not matched to a gene: 5. The CDR3 runs 14 residues. The germline V gene has CDR1 MGHRA and CDR2 YSYEKL.

For the CDR3, the DNA is TGCGCCAGCAGCCAAGAGCCTAGCGGGAGGGATGAGCAGTTCTTC. This codes for CASSQEPSGRDEQFF. J is TRBJ2-1 and V is TRBV4-1, with TRBD2 matching 12 bases. V gave up 0 bases and J gave up 8 bases; unmatched junction bases: 2. Germline values: CDR1 MGHRA, CDR2 YSYEKL. This CDR3 has 15 residues.

The chain couples TRBV11-2 to TRBJ2-7; TRBD2 matches at 13 bases. The germline V gene encodes CDR1 SGHAT and CDR2 FQNNGV. The CDR3 runs 15 residues. Trimming removed 0 bases from V and 5 bases from J; junction bases left unmatched: 1. In DNA form, the CDR3 reads TGTGCCAGCAGCTTAGATGGACTAGCGGGAGACGAGCAGTACTTC. As protein: CASSLDGLAGDEQYF.

This chain uses TRBV7-9 with TRBJ1-4; no definite D call. Trimming took 4 bases from V and 0 from J, leaving 9 bases between them. CDR1 is SEHNR and CDR2 is FQNEAQ in the germline V gene (reference sequence). This CDR3 region has 15 residues. The CDR3 is CASSSGEATNEKLFF. CDR3 in DNA: TGTGCCAGCAGCTCTGGAGAAGCAACTAATGAAAAACTGTTTTTT.

The chain carries TRBV10-1 and TRBJ2-3; TRBD1 matches 8 bases. The germline V gene encodes CDR1 WNHNN and CDR2 SYGVQD (reference sequence). The trim removed 4 bases at V and 2 bases at J, leaving 8 bases unmatched. The CDR3 has 16 amino acids. CDR3 DNA: TGCGCCAGCAGTGGGGGGACAGGTGGATACACAGATACGCAGTATTTT. Protein product: CASSGGTGGYTDTQYF.

The gene calls are TRBV2 and TRBJ2-2, with 10 positions matching TRBD1. The CDR3 contains 16 residues. J gave up 2 bases and V 6 bases, and 6 bases lay outside the gene matches. CDR1 is SNHLY, CDR2 FYNNEI, per germline. CDR3 in amino acids: CASRDRDRGNTGELFF. The DNA for the CDR3 is TGTGCCAGCAGGGACCGGGACAGGGGAAACACCGGGGAGCTGTTTTTT.

This chain joins TRBV5-8 and TRBJ2-7; TRBD2 matches at 8 bases. Germline V gene sequence: CDR1 SGHTS, CDR2 YDEGEE. The CDR3 contains 13 residues. With 7 bases clipped from V and 6 bases from J, the junction kept 9 bases outside the gene matches. Here the CDR3 DNA reads TGTGCCAGCCAGGGGACTAGGATTGTCGAGCAGTACTTC. Amino acids: CASQGTRIVEQYF.

The gene calls are TRBV12-3 or TRBV12-4 and TRBJ1-1, with a weak D call TRBD1 (6 bases). Trimming pared 6 bases from V and 11 bases from J, leaving 16 bases between. There are 12 residues in the CDR3. The CDR3 here is CASRSTGSGAFF. In DNA, the CDR3 is TGTGCCAGCAGGTCCACAGGGTCGGGTGCTTTCTTT.

V usage is TRBV5-1 and J usage is TRBJ1-2; D unresolved. The V end was cut by 0 bases, the J end by 2 bases, with 8 bases between. The CDR3 extends over 14 amino acids. Per germline, CDR1 SGHRS and CDR2 YFSETQ. The CDR3, as DNA: TGCGCCAGCAGCTTGGGGCAACCAAACTATGGCTACACCTTC. It is translated as CASSLGQPNYGYTF.

The rearrangement joins TRBV11-3 to TRBJ1-3; D call uncertain. The germline V gene encodes CDR1 SGHNT and CDR2 YENEEA. The germline V and J ends were trimmed by 1 base and 2 bases, with 3 bases remaining between them. The CDR3 is 13 amino acids. The CDR3 here is CASSLVAGNTIYF. DNA for the CDR3: TGTGCCAGCAGCTTAGTAGCTGGAAACACCATATATTTT.

V is TRBV28 and J is TRBJ1-5, with TRBD1 as a possible D gene (6 bases). V was pared by 7 bases and J by 0 bases, with 13 bases between. The germline CDR1 and CDR2 sequences are MDHEN and SYDVKM. The CDR3 is 15 amino acids. Written as DNA, the CDR3 is TGTGCCAGCATTTCGGCAGGGGTTAGCAATCAGCCCCAGCATTTT. Translated, it gives CASISAGVSNQPQHF.

The chain recombines TRBV2 with TRBJ1-5; 9 bases line up with TRBD1. Germline V gene sequence: CDR1 SNHLY, CDR2 FYNNEI. The CDR3 is 16 amino acids. After removal of 6 bases from V and 0 bases from J, the junction contained 6 bases not matched to a gene. For the CDR3, the DNA is TGTGCCAGCAGGCATCAACAGGGGGCTAGCAATCAGCCCCAGCATTTT. Translating gives CASRHQQGASNQPQHF.

V usage is TRBV5-6 and J usage is TRBJ1-2, with 7 bases aligning to TRBD1. The germline V gene has CDR1 SGHDT and CDR2 YYEEEE. V lost 4 bases to trimming and J lost 4 bases; unmatched junction nucleotides: 4. This CDR3 comprises 13 residues. CDR3 protein: CASSLGTVYGYTF. The DNA for the CDR3 is TGTGCCAGCAGCCTTGGGACAGTCTATGGCTACACCTTC.

This sequence joins TRBV19 and TRBJ2-7; tentatively, D is TRBD1 (6 bases). Per the germline V gene, CDR1 is LNHDA and CDR2 is SQIVND (reference sequence). The CDR3 contains 15 residues. Trimming shortened V by 3 bases and J by 1 base, and 13 bases separated the two germline ends. This chain's CDR3 is CASSMAWGPSYEQYF. The CDR3 DNA is TGTGCCAGTAGTATGGCATGGGGGCCGTCCTACGAGCAGTACTTC.

The chain uses TRBV27 and TRBJ1-1, with a tentative D call TRBD1 (5 bases). Trimming left V 5 bases short and J 3 bases short, with 13 bases between. The germline gives CDR1 MNHEY, CDR2 SMNVEV (reference sequence). This CDR3 has 14 residues. CDR3 in DNA: TGTGCCAGCAGTCCCCAGGGCAAAGACACTGAAGCTTTCTTT. Translating gives CASSPQGKDTEAFF.

The V gene is TRBV19, the J gene TRBJ2-7, with 8 positions matching TRBD1. The V and J ends lost 5 bases and 13 bases, in that order; junction bases with no gene match: 16. The CDR3 spans 14 residues. Germline lookup yields CDR1 LNHDA and CDR2 SQIVND (reference sequence). CDR3 DNA sequence: TGTGCCAGTAGTCGTAAGCTAGGACAGGGTCCCCCCTACTTC. Protein: CASSRKLGQGPPYF.

This CDR3 is CASSIDQFQGSDTQYF. DNA for the CDR3: TGTGCCAGTAGTATAGATCAATTCCAGGGTTCAGATACGCAGTATTTT. The chain recombines TRBV19 with TRBJ2-3; D is possibly TRBD1 (5 bases). CDR3 length: 16 amino acids. The V gene lost 0 bases and the J gene lost 4 bases, with 14 bases spanning the gap. Germline assignment: CDR1 LNHDA and CDR2 SQIVND (reference sequence).

The V call is TRBV5-8, the J call TRBJ1-6; maybe TRBD1 (5 bases). CDR1 and CDR2 (germline): SGHTS, YDEGEE. Trimming took 2 bases from V and 6 from J, leaving 9 bases between them. This CDR3 has 14 amino acids. Here the CDR3 reads CASSLRRGNSPLHF. CDR3 in DNA: TGTGCCAGCAGCTTAAGAAGGGGTAATTCACCCCTCCACTTT.